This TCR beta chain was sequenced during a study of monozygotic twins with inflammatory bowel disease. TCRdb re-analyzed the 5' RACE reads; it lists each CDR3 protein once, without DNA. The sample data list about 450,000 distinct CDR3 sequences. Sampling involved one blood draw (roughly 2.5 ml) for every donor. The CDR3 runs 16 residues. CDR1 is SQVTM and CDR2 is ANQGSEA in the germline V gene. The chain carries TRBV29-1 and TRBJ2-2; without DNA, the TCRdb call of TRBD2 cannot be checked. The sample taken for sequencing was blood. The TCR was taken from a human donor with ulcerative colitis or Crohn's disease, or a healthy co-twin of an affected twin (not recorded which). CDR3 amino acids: CSVGGPGGPNTGELFF.